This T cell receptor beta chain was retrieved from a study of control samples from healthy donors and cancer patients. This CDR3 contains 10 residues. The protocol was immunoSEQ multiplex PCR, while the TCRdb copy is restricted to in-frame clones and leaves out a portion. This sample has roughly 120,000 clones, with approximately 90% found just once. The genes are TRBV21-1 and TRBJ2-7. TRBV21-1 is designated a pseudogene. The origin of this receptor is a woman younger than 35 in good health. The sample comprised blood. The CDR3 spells CASTEDEQYF. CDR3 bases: TGTGCCAGCACTGAAGACGAGCAGTACTTC.